The 28 T cell receptor beta chains in this list originate from one sample, sequenced in a study of cytomegalovirus exposure and HLA in healthy donors (dated by TCRdb to about 2017). The receptor library was made with the immunoSEQ multiplex PCR assay. A mixture of 60 forward primers for TCR Vbeta segments and 13 reverse primers for TCR Jbeta segments was used in the multiplex PCR. The table was pulled from immuneACCESS by TCRdb, which kept in-frame rearrangements only. Such tables lose some clones; where checked, under half of the loss comes from unresolved V genes, and the rest has no known cause. The sample contains more than 100,000 clones, 77% of them found a single time. The ten biggest clones cover 3.5% to 4% of the sample. Sequencing was done on a sample of PBMCs. The receptors here all came from a human donor in good health.

Only a few counts were recorded for this clone. Given a much more abundant clone one base away, this may be a read error. The CDR3, as DNA: TGTGCCAGCGGCCAGGGGCGCGAGGTGGAGACCCAGTACTTC. It codes for CASGQGREVETQYF. The rearrangement joins TRBV6-6 to TRBJ2-5; possibly TRBD1 for D (6 bases). The CDR3 totals 14 residues. Germline V gene data show CDR1 as MNHNY and CDR2 as SVGAGI (reference sequence). V was clipped by 8 bases and J by 5 bases, with 18 bases between them.

This chain joins TRBV6-5 and TRBJ1-1; D perhaps matches TRBD1 (6 bases). Germline V gene sequence: CDR1 MNHEY, CDR2 SVGAGI. This CDR3 comprises 16 residues. V dropped 2 bases and J dropped 1 base, with 14 bases sitting between them. Here the CDR3 DNA reads TGTGCCAGCAGTTACCGAAACAGGGCGGCGAACACTGAAGCTTTCTTT. Amino acid sequence: CASSYRNRAANTEAFF.

This chain's CDR3 is CASSPRSLNSPLHF. For the CDR3, the DNA is TGTGCCAGCAGCCCGAGATCACTTAATTCACCCCTCCACTTT. The chain is built from TRBV9 and TRBJ1-6; D is uncertain. Trimming cost V 4 bases and J 6 bases, with 11 bases left between them. The germline CDR1 and CDR2 sequences are SGDLS and YYNGEE. The CDR3 loop spans 14 amino acids.

The gene calls are TRBV27 and TRBJ2-1; D may be TRBD2 (6 bases). V lost 5 bases and J lost 12, with 14 bases in between. CDR1 is MNHEY and CDR2 is SMNVEV in the germline V gene (reference sequence). The CDR3 runs to 12 residues. The CDR3 DNA reads as TGTGCCAGCAGTCCCCCTGCGGGACCGCAGTTCTTC. Amino acids: CASSPPAGPQFF.

The chain recombines TRBV9 with TRBJ2-3; TRBD2 aligns across 7 bases. Trimming removed 3 bases from V and 2 bases from J; junction bases left unmatched: 6. Germline V gene lookup returns CDR1 SGDLS and CDR2 YYNGEE. This CDR3 has 15 residues. CDR3 amino acids: CASSARAGFTDTQYF. CDR3 nucleotide sequence: TGTGCCAGCAGCGCCAGAGCGGGATTCACAGATACGCAGTATTTT. Combining the CDR3 with reference TRBV9 and TRBJ2-3 gives the whole variable domain DSGVTQTPKHLITATGQRVTLRCSPRSGDLSVYWYQQSLDQGLQFLIQYYNGEERAKGNILERFSAQQFPDLHSELNLSSLELGDSALYFCASSARAGFTDTQYFGPGTRLTVL.

V usage is TRBV27 and J usage is TRBJ2-4, with D unclear. CDR3 length equals 13 residues. The V and J ends lost 2 bases and 4 bases respectively, with 6 bases between them. Germline-derived CDR1 and CDR2 are MNHEY and SMNVEV (reference sequence). CDR3 residues: CASSLAEKNIQYF. Written as DNA, the CDR3 is TGTGCCAGCAGTTTAGCGGAGAAAAACATTCAGTACTTC.

This clone was counted between two and nine times. The J gene is TRBJ2-5, the V gene TRBV11-2, with D maybe TRBD1 (6 bases). The germline gives CDR1 SGHAT, CDR2 FQNNGV. The length of the CDR3 is 14 residues. Between the trimmed V and J ends, which lost 5 bases and 2 bases, there was a span of 12 bases. The CDR3: CASSQGNLQETQYF. The CDR3 DNA follows: TGTGCCAGCAGCCAGGGGAACTTGCAAGAGACCCAGTACTTC.

There are a few counts of this clone. The rearrangement uses TRBV6-5 and TRBJ2-3, with 14 positions matching TRBD2. CDR3 length: 16 residues. With 4 bases clipped from V and 8 bases from J, the junction kept 8 bases outside the gene matches. Germline V gives CDR1 MNHEY, CDR2 SVGAGI. The CDR3 here is CASSSTGLAGGGTQYF. Written as DNA, the CDR3 is TGTGCCAGCAGTTCCACCGGACTAGCGGGAGGTGGTACGCAGTATTTT.

On this clone: Other nucleotide sequences from this sample produce the same CDR3. This chain joins TRBV18 and TRBJ1-5, with D uncertain. V was trimmed by 5 bases and J by 0 bases, leaving 8 bases between them. This CDR3 is 14 amino acids long. From germline, CDR1 is KGHSH and CDR2 LQKENI. The CDR3 region is CASSTDYSNQPQHF. CDR3 nucleotides: TGTGCCAGCTCAACAGACTATAGCAATCAGCCCCAGCATTTT.

This chain uses TRBV10-1 with TRBJ1-1, with unresolved D. There are 11 residues in the CDR3. The V gene's germline CDR1 is WNHNN and CDR2 SYGVQD (reference sequence). V was shortened by 3 bases and J by 6 bases, with 5 bases between the two germline ends. CDR3 DNA: TGCGCCAGCAGTGATGCGGCTGAAGCTTTCTTT. Translating it yields CASSDAAEAFF.

This rearrangement joins TRBV28 to TRBJ2-3; 9 nucleotides match TRBD2. Trimming took 5 bases from V and 8 from J; bases not matched to a gene: 17. Per the germline V gene, CDR1 is MDHEN and CDR2 is SYDVKM. There are 17 residues in the CDR3. CDR3: CASSRLAGGRAQGTQYF. As DNA, the CDR3 is TGTGCCAGCAGTCGTCTGGCGGGCGGGAGGGCGCAGGGTACGCAGTATTTT.

The V gene is TRBV2, the J gene TRBJ2-2, with TRBD2 matching over 11 bases. The length of the CDR3 is 16 residues. Unmatched junction bases numbered 5, after V lost 4 bases and J lost 4 bases. Germline V gene lookup returns CDR1 SNHLY and CDR2 FYNNEI. The CDR3 nucleotides are TGTGCCAGCAGTGGAATAGCGGGAGGGAGCACCGGGGAGCTGTTTTTT. It translates to CASSGIAGGSTGELFF.

The chain links TRBV2 to TRBJ1-1, with 7 bases lining up with TRBD1. Germline CDR1 is SNHLY and CDR2 is FYNNEI. The CDR3 length is 13 residues. V gave up 7 bases and J gave up 7 bases; unmatched junction bases: 9. CDR3 in amino acids: CASNEGGLFEAFF. The DNA of the CDR3 is TGTGCCAGCAACGAAGGGGGCCTATTTGAAGCTTTCTTT.

This clone occurred a few times. The chain has TRBV5-1 and TRBJ1-1; D call uncertain. The V and J ends lost 4 bases and 3 bases respectively, with 13 bases between them. Germline V CDR1 and CDR2: SGHRS, YFSETQ. This CDR3 comprises 14 residues. The CDR3 spells CASSHTGMDTEAFF. The CDR3 coding sequence is TGCGCCAGCAGCCACACGGGGATGGACACTGAAGCTTTCTTT.

This CDR3 is CASSPVPQETQYF. The CDR3 DNA follows: TGTGCCAGCTCACCCGTCCCCCAAGAGACCCAGTACTTC. The gene calls are TRBV18 and TRBJ2-5; D gene unclear. V lost 3 bases and J 1 base, leaving 6 bases between the germline ends. From germline, CDR1 is KGHSH and CDR2 LQKENI. The CDR3 has 13 residues. Complete variable domain (other parts from reference TRBV18 and TRBJ2-5): NAGVMQNPRHLVRRRGQEARLRCSPMKGHSHVYWYRQLPEEGLKFMVYLQKENIIDESGMPKERFSAEFPKEGPSILRIQQVVRGDSAAYFCASSPVPQETQYFGPGTRLLVL.

The gene calls are TRBV19 and TRBJ2-1; D remains unclear. CDR1 is LNHDA, CDR2 SQIVND, per germline (reference sequence). V was trimmed by 1 base and J by 11 bases, leaving 6 bases between them. This CDR3 region has 11 residues. This CDR3 is CASSIGRKQFF. In DNA, the CDR3 is TGTGCCAGTAGTATAGGGCGGAAGCAGTTCTTC.

Of note for this clone: One junction end does not reproduce the germline sequence, and a read error may be involved. The DNA for the CDR3 is TGTGCCAGCAGTACAGGGACGGCCAAAAACAGTCAGTACTTC. Its protein is CASSTGTAKNSQYF. This chain connects TRBV6-5 to TRBJ2-4; D is possibly TRBD1 (6 bases). This CDR3 comprises 14 residues. The V gene's germline CDR1 is MNHEY and CDR2 SVGAGI.

The gene calls are TRBV6-5 and TRBJ2-1; no reliable D call. The V end lost 3 bases, the J end lost 7 bases, and 7 bases lay between the germline ends. The germline gives CDR1 MNHEY, CDR2 SVGAGI. This CDR3 comprises 12 residues. CDR3 nucleotides: TGTGCCAGCAGTTATCGGTGGAATGAGCAGTTCTTC. The encoded protein is CASSYRWNEQFF.

The rearrangement joins TRBV6-6 to TRBJ2-7, with 7 bases that match TRBD2. Trimming took 6 bases from V and 4 from J; bases not matched to a gene: 3. The CDR3 extends over 12 amino acids. Germline V gene data show CDR1 as MNHNY and CDR2 as SVGAGI (reference sequence). CDR3 sequence: CASSPRGYEQYF. As DNA, the CDR3 is TGTGCCAGCAGCCCGCGGGGGTACGAGCAGTACTTC.

This rearrangement joins TRBV5-4 to TRBJ2-5; 10 nucleotides match TRBD2. The CDR3 totals 17 residues. The V segment lost 1 base and the J segment 5 bases; nucleotides outside the gene matches: 11. Germline-derived CDR1 and CDR2 are SGHNT and YYREEE (reference sequence). The CDR3 loop reads CASSLRTGAGGPETQYF. The CDR3 region has the DNA TGTGCCAGCAGCTTGAGGACAGGAGCGGGAGGGCCGGAGACCCAGTACTTC.

The table lists this clone with a few counts. The chain is built from TRBV5-4 and TRBJ1-4, with 7 bases identical to TRBD1. Germline V gene data show CDR1 as SGHNT and CDR2 as YYREEE (reference sequence). The V segment lost 4 bases and the J segment 4 bases; nucleotides outside the gene matches: 7. The CDR3 totals 15 residues. CDR3 in amino acids: CASSARDSHNEKLFF. CDR3 bases: TGTGCCAGCAGCGCGAGGGACAGCCATAATGAAAAACTGTTTTTT.

The V call is TRBV4-1, the J call TRBJ2-1, with 10 bases fitting TRBD2. The CDR3 covers 14 residues. Germline V gene data show CDR1 as MGHRA and CDR2 as YSYEKL. J lost 8 bases, V lost 6 bases, and 7 bases had no gene match. CDR3 region: CASSHSLAGDEQFF. The CDR3 nucleotides are TGCGCCAGCAGTCACTCCCTAGCGGGGGATGAGCAGTTCTTC.

V is TRBV28 and J is TRBJ1-2, with TRBD1 matching 8 bases. The CDR3 is 13 amino acids. Germline V CDR1 and CDR2: MDHEN, SYDVKM. After removal of 3 bases from V and 8 bases from J, the junction contained 5 bases not matched to a gene. The CDR3 DNA sequence: TGTGCCAGCAGTTTGAGACAGGGGAGAGGCTACACCTTC. Encoded protein: CASSLRQGRGYTF.

This chain connects TRBV5-5 to TRBJ1-1, with 10 bases fitting TRBD1. This CDR3 is built from 16 residues. After removal of 3 bases from V and 6 bases from J, the junction contained 11 bases not matched to a gene. The V gene's germline CDR1 is SGHKS and CDR2 YYEKEE (reference sequence). The CDR3 DNA reads TGTGCCAGCAGCTCGAGGGGGGGACAGGGGTGGGCTGAAGCTTTCTTT. Protein: CASSSRGGQGWAEAFF.

V and J are TRBV10-2 and TRBJ1-4; D is ambiguous. From germline, CDR1 is WSHSY and CDR2 SAAADI. Trimming removed 3 bases at V and 13 bases at J, with 18 bases between. This CDR3 has 14 amino acids. In DNA, the CDR3 is TGCGCCAGCAGTGATGGCTCGGGAGGGCGGAGACTGTTTTTT. Its translation is CASSDGSGGRRLFF.

This chain links TRBV7-6 with TRBJ1-3; D is unresolved. Trimming left V 7 bases short and J 4 bases short, with 11 bases between. Germline CDR1 is SGHVS and CDR2 is FNYEAQ. The CDR3 has 13 amino acids. The CDR3 sequence: CASTQAAGNTIYF. The CDR3 DNA sequence: TGTGCCAGCACCCAGGCAGCCGGAAACACCATATATTTT.

This chain uses TRBV19 with TRBJ2-7, with TRBD1 identical over 11 bases. V shed 3 bases and J 3 bases; nucleotides not matched to a gene: 10. Germline V gene sequence: CDR1 LNHDA, CDR2 SQIVND (reference sequence). The CDR3 has 17 residues. The CDR3 loop is CASSIEDRGRLGYEQYF. CDR3 DNA: TGTGCCAGTAGTATCGAGGACAGGGGGCGCTTAGGCTACGAGCAGTACTTC. Combining the CDR3 with reference TRBV19 and TRBJ2-7 gives the whole variable domain DGGITQSPKYLFRKEGQNVTLSCEQNLNHDAMYWYRQDPGQGLRLIYYSQIVNDFQKGDIAEGYSVSREKKESFPLTVTSAQKNPTAFYLCASSIEDRGRLGYEQYFGPGTRLTVT.

This sequence joins TRBV6-1 and TRBJ2-7; the D is unclear. Per the germline V gene, CDR1 is MNHNS and CDR2 is SASEGT. Trimming removed 7 bases from V and 7 bases from J, with 5 bases in between. The CDR3 has 9 residues. This CDR3 reads CASTNEQYF. The CDR3 bases are TGTGCCAGCACCAATGAGCAGTACTTC.